The 16 T cell receptor beta chains in this list originate from one sample, sequenced in a study of graft-versus-host responses after intestinal transplantation. Libraries were prepared by immunoSEQ multiplex PCR; TCRdb keeps only in-frame clonotypes and omits some of them. This sample yields tens of thousands of clones, of which around 94% are seen a single time; 0.65% to 0.95% belongs to the top ten. The starting material was PBMCs, obtained 16 days after intestinal transplant. The receptors shown here come from a human patient who received an intestinal transplant, so some T cells may come from the graft donor.

The gene calls are TRBV4-1 and TRBJ2-7, with 12 positions matching TRBD2. Trimming cost V 3 bases and J 5 bases; bases outside gene matches: 5. CDR1 is MGHRA, CDR2 YSYEKL, per germline. The CDR3 is 15 residues long. The CDR3 loop reads CASSQTSGRKNEQYF. As DNA, the CDR3 is TGCGCCAGCAGCCAGACTAGCGGGAGAAAGAACGAGCAGTACTTC.

The rearrangement joins TRBV7-3 to TRBJ2-2; D is perhaps TRBD2 (6 bases). The CDR3 length is 18 residues. V gave up 8 bases and J gave up 4 bases, with 26 bases separating them. Germline V CDR1 and CDR2: SGHTA, FQGTGA. The DNA for the CDR3 is TGTGCCAGCGCCGATCTCCAGCGGGCTCCCCCGGGCACCGGGGAGCTGTTTTTT. Its protein product is CASADLQRAPPGTGELFF. Full variable domain (rest looked up from reference TRBV7-3 and TRBJ2-2): GAGVSQTPSNKVTEKGKYVELRCDPISGHTALYWYRQSLGQGPEFLIYFQGTGAADDSGLPNDRFFAVRPEGSVSTLKIQRTERGDSAVYLCASADLQRAPPGTGELFFGEGSRLTVL.

The rearrangement joins TRBV30 to TRBJ2-1, with TRBD2 matching over 8 bases. V was clipped by 5 bases and J by 7 bases; unmatched bases: 13. Germline CDR1 and CDR2: GTSNPN and SVGIG (reference sequence). The CDR3 has 15 residues. CDR3 loop: CAWGATVAGLNEQFF. The CDR3 DNA is TGTGCCTGGGGGGCAACGGTAGCGGGGTTGAATGAGCAGTTCTTC.

J is TRBJ2-7 and V is TRBV19; the match to TRBD2 covers 7 bases. Germline CDR1 LNHDA, CDR2 SQIVND (reference sequence). This CDR3 region has 13 residues. V shed 9 bases, J shed 7 bases, and the junction held 12 bases outside the gene matches. The CDR3 sequence is CARPAAGDREQYF. The CDR3 DNA follows: TGTGCCAGACCGGCGGCGGGAGATAGAGAGCAGTACTTC. Drawing the rest from reference TRBV19 and TRBJ2-7, the complete variable domain is DGGITQSPKYLFRKEGQNVTLSCEQNLNHDAMYWYRQDPGQGLRLIYYSQIVNDFQKGDIAEGYSVSREKKESFPLTVTSAQKNPTAFYLCARPAAGDREQYFGPGTRLTVT.

The rearrangement uses TRBV9 and TRBJ2-7; 8 nucleotides match TRBD2. Germline loops: CDR1 SGDLS, CDR2 YYNGEE. The junction had 13 bases not matched to a gene; V was cut back by 0 bases and J by 2 bases. The CDR3 spans 18 residues. Written as DNA, the CDR3 is TGTGCCAGCAGCGTAGCCGAGGGATCGGGGGGGCTCACCTACGAGCAGTACTTC. Amino acid sequence: CASSVAEGSGGLTYEQYF.

The chain joins TRBV6-6 to TRBJ1-4; possible D gene TRBD1, 6 bases. CDR3 length: 15 amino acids. The ends were cut back, 6 bases at V and 2 bases at J, with 13 bases in the middle. Germline CDR1 reads MNHNY; CDR2 reads SVGAGI (reference sequence). CDR3 in DNA: TGTGCCAGCAGGCCCACAGGGCACACTAATGAAAAACTGTTTTTT. It yields the protein CASRPTGHTNEKLFF.

In this sample, this clone turned up once. The J gene is TRBJ2-7, the V gene TRBV4-3, with 12 positions matching TRBD2. The CDR3 totals 15 residues. CDR1 LGHNA and CDR2 YSLEER come from the germline V gene. The ends lost 0 bases at V and 7 bases at J; junction bases unmatched: 4. CDR3 bases: TGCGCCAGCAGCCAAGAGACTAGCGGGAGCTGGGAGCAGTACTTC. Translation gives CASSQETSGSWEQYF.

The chain employs TRBV9 and TRBJ2-3; the D is unclear. Germline V CDR1 and CDR2: SGDLS, YYNGEE. CDR3 length equals 13 residues. The germline V and J ends were trimmed by 0 bases and 0 bases, with 2 bases remaining between them. The CDR3 is CASSVVSTDTQYF. In nucleotides, the CDR3 is TGTGCCAGCAGCGTAGTCAGCACAGATACGCAGTATTTT.

V is TRBV2 and J is TRBJ2-5; 7 bases fit TRBD1. The CDR3 contains 14 residues. The junction had 6 bases not matched to a gene; V was cut back by 6 bases and J by 2 bases. Looked up from germline, CDR1 is SNHLY and CDR2 is FYNNEI. CDR3 sequence reads: CASRLTGLQETQYF. CDR3 in DNA: TGTGCCAGCAGGCTGACAGGGCTGCAAGAGACCCAGTACTTC.

This chain uses TRBV19 with TRBJ1-4; D ambiguous. The CDR3 loop spans 15 amino acids. Trimming removed 3 bases at V and 5 bases at J, with 13 bases between. Germline assignment: CDR1 LNHDA and CDR2 SQIVND (reference sequence). CDR3 bases: TGTGCCAGTAGTATCCGGCCCGGAGTGAATGAAAAACTGTTTTTT. The encoded protein is CASSIRPGVNEKLFF.

J is TRBJ2-5 and V is TRBV5-1; D is undetermined. The germline CDR1 and CDR2 sequences are SGHRS and YFSETQ. This CDR3 is built from 17 residues. The V end was cut by 0 bases, the J end by 4 bases, with 19 bases between. Here the CDR3 reads CASSLGSNWAGTETQYF. The DNA of the CDR3 is TGCGCCAGCAGCTTGGGCTCAAATTGGGCAGGAACAGAGACCCAGTACTTC.

The gene calls are TRBV7-9 and TRBJ2-1; D gene ambiguous. This CDR3 contains 12 residues. The ends were cut back, 0 bases at V and 7 bases at J, with 4 bases in the middle. The V gene's germline CDR1 is SEHNR and CDR2 FQNEAQ (reference sequence). Here the CDR3 DNA reads TGTGCCAGCAGCTTAGCAAGGAATGAGCAGTTCTTC. Amino acid sequence: CASSLARNEQFF.

V gene TRBV4-3 combines with J gene TRBJ2-1; TRBD2 matches at 11 bases. Unmatched junction bases numbered 2, after V lost 4 bases and J lost 3 bases. This CDR3 is built from 15 residues. From germline, CDR1 is LGHNA and CDR2 YSLEER. CDR3 protein: CASSPTSGGYNEQFF. In nucleotides, the CDR3 is TGCGCCAGCAGCCCCACTAGCGGGGGCTACAATGAGCAGTTCTTC.

The rearrangement links TRBV9 to TRBJ1-4; D gene ambiguous. The V gene's germline CDR1 is SGDLS and CDR2 YYNGEE. CDR3 size: 14 residues. Trimming cost V 4 bases and J 3 bases, with 10 bases left between them. CDR3 region: CASSSGSSNEKLFF. CDR3 nucleotide sequence: TGTGCCAGCAGCTCGGGAAGTTCTAATGAAAAACTGTTTTTT.

A note on this clone: This sample also contains other DNA sequences that code for the same CDR3. The rearrangement links TRBV7-6 to TRBJ2-2, with a weak D call TRBD1 (5 bases). V shed 5 bases and J shed 8 bases, with 12 bases lying between them. This CDR3 contains 13 residues. Germline values: CDR1 SGHVS, CDR2 FNYEAQ. The CDR3 protein is CASSTTGVGELFF. CDR3 nucleotide sequence: TGTGCCAGCAGCACTACAGGAGTGGGGGAGCTGTTTTTT.

This clone showed up just once. The V and J genes are TRBV4-1 and TRBJ2-7; 8 nucleotides line up with TRBD1. J was trimmed by 5 bases and V by 3 bases; bases with no gene match: 3. This CDR3 is built from 13 residues. CDR1 MGHRA and CDR2 YSYEKL come from the germline V gene. CDR3 protein: CASSQPGGNEQYF. The CDR3 DNA reads TGCGCCAGCAGCCAGCCAGGGGGCAACGAGCAGTACTTC.